A selection of T cell receptor beta chains follows, all from one sample in a study of cytomegalovirus exposure and HLA in healthy donors. Only in-frame clones appear in the TCRdb table, and some are missing; sequencing was by immunoSEQ multiplex PCR. In the table there are about 210,000 clones, 82% of which are singletons. The sequenced sample consisted of PBMCs. These receptors all come from a man aged 40-49 years in good health and CMV-seropositive. The CDR3 runs from the conserved cysteine through the conserved F or W. The D gene is left open where the match is weak. Rows may omit the clone size; those that give it use once, few, many or a size class.

TRBD2,-,TRBV19,TRBJ2-7,TGTGCCAGTAACCCCGAAAGCGGGAGCTCCTACGAGCAGTACTTC,CASNPESGSSYEQYF
-,-,TRBV6-1,TRBJ2-3,TGTGCCAGCAGTCAAGGTAGCGGACCCGGGGCAGATACGCAGTATTTT,CASSQGSGPGADTQYF
TRBD2,-,TRBV7-7,TRBJ2-5,TGTGCCAGCAGCCAGGGACTAGCGGGAGGTTTGGAGACCCAGTACTTC,CASSQGLAGGLETQYF
TRBD1,-,TRBV6-5,TRBJ2-2,TGTGCCAGCAGTCAGAGGACAGGGAACACCGGGGAGCTGTTTTTT,CASSQRTGNTGELFF
TRBD1,-,TRBV7-9,TRBJ1-2,TGTTCCAGCAGCTTAGCCGGGACAGGGTTGAAGGGCTACACCTTC,CSSSLAGTGLKGYTF
TRBD1,-,TRBV2,TRBJ1-5,TGTGCCAGCAGGATGGACAGGGGGGGGCAGCCCCAGCATTTT,CASRMDRGGQPQHF
TRBD1,-,TRBV19,TRBJ1-1,TGTGCCAGTAGTTACAACGACAGGGGCCTCACAACACAGAACACTGAAGCTTTCTTT,CASSYNDRGLTTQNTEAFF
TRBD1,-,TRBV2,TRBJ1-2,TGTGCCAGCAGGGCCTCGGGACAGGCCTATGGCTACACCTTC,CASRASGQAYGYTF
-,-,TRBV7-7,TRBJ2-3,TGTGCTAGCAGCTCGGGAATCCCTGGCACAGATACGCAGTATTTT,CASSSGIPGTDTQYF
-,-,TRBV10-3,TRBJ2-5,TGTGCCATCACCCGGACGGGGTCAAGGGAGACCCAGTACTTC,CAITRTGSRETQYF
TRBD1,-,TRBV5-1,TRBJ2-1,TGCGCCAGCAGCGGGGGACAGGGACAATCCGATGAGCAGTTCTTC,CASSGGQGQSDEQFF
TRBD1,-,TRBV6-1,TRBJ1-4,TGTGCCAGCGAGGGGGCGGATGAAAAACTGTTTTTT,CASEGADEKLFF
-,-,TRBV7-6,TRBJ1-3,TGTGCCAGCAGCTTAGACAACTCTGGAAACACCATATATTTT,CASSLDNSGNTIYF
TRBD2,-,TRBV6-1,TRBJ2-1,TGTGCCAGCAGTGAAGCTAGCGGGAGAAAGATATATGAGCAGTTCTTC,CASSEASGRKIYEQFF
-,-,TRBV19,TRBJ1-6,TGTGCCAGTAGAACTCTAGGGGTTTCACCCCTCCACTTT,CASRTLGVSPLHF
-,-,TRBV2,TRBJ1-1,TGTGCCAGCAGCTTCTTACAGGGAACCCAACATGAAGCTTTCTTT,CASSFLQGTQHEAFF
-,-,TRBV6-5,TRBJ1-4,TGTGCCAGCAGTTACGGGGGCTTTAATGAAAAACTGTTTTTT,CASSYGGFNEKLFF
-,-,TRBV19,TRBJ2-6,TGTGCCAGTACTACAGGTTCCGGGGCCAACGTCCTGACTTTC,CASTTGSGANVLTF
-,-,TRBV27,TRBJ1-6,TGTGCCAGCAGTATTGGGACACTGTATAATTCACCCCTCCACTTT,CASSIGTLYNSPLHF
-,-,TRBV15,TRBJ2-3,TGTGCCACCAGCAGAGGAGGGTCTGGCACAGATACGCAGTATTTT,CATSRGGSGTDTQYF
TRBD1,-,TRBV4-1,TRBJ2-7,TGCGCCAGCAGCCAAGATCGTCGGGACAGGGAATACTTC,CASSQDRRDREYF
-,-,TRBV30,TRBJ2-5,TGTGCCTGGAGTGTCCTTCAAGAGACCCAGTACTTC,CAWSVLQETQYF
-,-,TRBV5-6,TRBJ1-1,TGTGCCAGCAGCGGAACCCGAGTAGGGGCATGGGTCGCTTTCTTT,CASSGTRVGAWVAFF
-,once,TRBV15,TRBJ1-1,TGTGCCACCAGCAGAGATCGGGGAGGCAGGGCTGCTTTCTTT,CATSRDRGGRAAFF